This section outlines one T cell receptor (beta chain) sequence together with its context. The antigen is unknown. From germline, CDR1 is MNHEY and CDR2 SMNVEV (reference sequence). This CDR3 spans 16 amino acids. The V and J ends lost 3 bases and 5 bases, in that order; junction bases with no gene match: 7. This entry comes from a study of graft-versus-host responses after intestinal transplantation. Study-wide results and limits: An association linked early post-transplant HvG declines with peak circulating GvH clone levels.

Produced via immunoSEQ multiplex PCR; TCRdb's table is partial and in-frame only. The sample carries 40,000 to 55,000 clones, roughly nine tenths recorded once. The sequences come from unstimulated CD4+ T cells sorted from spleen or lymph node cells, collected before transplant. The chain combines TRBV27 with TRBJ1-5; 10 bases fit TRBD1. The TCR comes from a human donor who was the organ donor for an intestinal transplant. CDR3 sequence reads: CASSFQRDRGHQPQHF. The CDR3 DNA follows: TGTGCCAGCAGTTTTCAACGGGACAGGGGCCATCAGCCCCAGCATTTT.